This TCR beta chain was captured in a study of cytomegalovirus exposure and HLA in healthy donors (dated by TCRdb to 2016 to 2017). Describing the broader study: An earlier analysis of some 600 of the donors reported 250 to 300 Gb of sequence data and 117 million unique TCR beta sequences obtained from around 170 million T cells. Among a few hundred genotyped donors of the cohort, an average of roughly 240,000 unique TCR beta nucleotide sequences were sequenced per donor, roughly 20% of them non-productive. Typing coverage varied by locus: roughly 629-630 donors for A, B, C, DRB1 and DQB1; approximately 500 for DQA1; more than 600 for DPA1; around 450 for DPB1. The genetic ancestry cluster associated with self-reported Caucasian donors included roughly 84% of the roughly 410 genotyped donors. Besides the first cohort of more than 650 subjects, a separate validation cohort made up of over a hundred different subjects was used. In the later analysis, no new phenotypic data were used to find candidate immune exposures; instead, reliance was placed on TCR beta sequences and their occurrence across donors. The study was designed to test whether signatures of past pathogen exposure could be identified by cataloging public T cell receptors. HLA typing covered class I and class II loci at four-digit resolution. Using immunosequencing, the study profiled T cell repertoires from some 670 subjects and related those repertoires to cytomegalovirus serostatus. Roughly 290 gigabases of sequencing data and 91 million or so unique TCR sequences made up an early release that covered 640 HLA-typed donors. In a later genetic analysis, genome-wide SNP genotypes for about 60% of the 666 donors were used, and that subset was treated as a discovery cohort. A later analysis re-analyzed previously published TCR beta repertoires from 600 to 850 donors and added high-resolution HLA genotyping to study TCR occurrence patterns. Every repertoire in the discovery cohort had been generated on one and the same sequencing platform. To predict cytomegalovirus infection status, the study combined high-throughput TCR immunosequencing, statistical association of individual TCRs with disease status, and machine learning. To decide whether each TCR beta V gene segment behaved as functional or pseudogenic, an earlier analysis of approximately 620 of the donors relied on high-throughput TCR beta sequencing. Alongside the repertoire data, information on donor age, sex, ethnicity and CMV serostatus was compiled. Five DR-DQ haplotypes were treated as single units for association and clustering because of strong linkage in the cohort.

To prepare the library, the immunoSEQ multiplex PCR assay was applied. For the multiplex PCR, a mixture combining 60 forward primers for TCR Vbeta segments and 13 reverse primers for TCR Jbeta segments was used. Amplification of the CDR3 region of rearranged TCR beta genes was performed with a multiplex PCR assay on genomic DNA. The Illumina HiSeq System was used to sequence the amplified TCR beta libraries as 87-base-pair reads. The authors processed their data as follows. Across the roughly 670 repertoires, a later analysis counted roughly 84 million unique TCR beta chains, roughly 11 million of which were shared by at least two donors. Raw reads were error-corrected and collapsed into unique sequences with a nearest-neighbor algorithm that merged closely related sequences to remove PCR and sequencing errors. Alignment of CDR3 sequences to IMGT reference sequences was used to assign V, D and J gene segments. For a sequence to be retained, at least a six-nucleotide match to both a V gene segment and a J gene segment was required. Rearrangements were classified as productive when the CDR3 lacked stop codons and remained in frame with V and J, and all other rearrangements were classified as non-productive. CDR3 was defined by IMGT convention, running from the second conserved V-encoded cysteine to the conserved J-encoded phenylalanine. The earlier analysis of about 590 of the donors excluded sequences that lacked an unambiguous match to a single V gene segment. An earlier analysis of almost 600 of the donors classified V segments as functional when productive rearrangements were above 56.7% and as segregating when the standard deviation between donors was above 5%. A statistical classification framework was built for diagnosing cytomegalovirus status from the catalog of TCR beta chain sequences. V and J gene assignment, in a later analysis, came from comparing TCR nucleotide sequences with IMGT/GENE-DB human TR gene sequences. Using the TCRdist pipeline, a later analysis assigned CDR3 sequences along with most-parsimonious VDJ recombination scenarios. In a later analysis, each TCR beta chain was defined by its CDR3 amino acid sequence together with its V-gene family, and reads lacking a unique V-gene family were excluded. In a later analysis, nearly 600 highly shared, low-generation-probability nucleotide sequences were removed to address suspected cross-contamination and a sequencing artifact. A later analysis calculated a clonal expansion index for each public chain from normalized within-repertoire ranks of inferred template counts. Generation probabilities in a later analysis came from a VDJ recombination model fitted to out-of-frame rearrangements, and those results were checked against IGoR. In a later analysis, hypergeometric tests were used to score TCR-TCR, TCR-HLA and TCR-CMV co-occurrence, with a repertoire-size bias correction applied to TCR pairs. To estimate false discovery rates, a later analysis permuted the HLA or CMV assignments 20 times. In a later analysis, co-occurring TCRs were grouped using DBSCAN, and TCRdist sequence similarity was added for clustering within HLA-allele-positive subsets. Repertoires with fewer than 30,000 or more than 120,000 public chains, plus five repertoires with anomalous nucleotide sharing, were excluded from co-occurrence clustering. TCRdb provides this immuneACCESS table in a form limited to in-frame rearrangements. Some clones are lacking; in checked studies, under half of them reflect an unresolved V gene, and why the rest are absent is not known. V, J and clone size are those of that table, while D and trimming were read from the DNA. In all, the sample holds under 150,000 clones, and roughly 79% of those were seen once. The ten largest clones capture around 2% of the sample.

What the work shows at the level of the full study, not this receptor alone: Only TCR beta chains were sequenced in this cohort, and the absence of alpha or paired-chain data limited detectable features. In a later analysis, some 18,000 TCR beta sequences were associated with specific HLA alleles at a false discovery rate of 0.05. In vitro tests confirmed that three of the cytomegalovirus-associated TCR beta chains recognize cytomegalovirus antigens. Sequencing depth was assumed to be roughly uniform across donors in the presence/absence analyses, though that assumption may not hold. The only immune exposure information available for the cohort was CMV serostatus. It was suggested by the authors that the approach could potentially be generalized to other disease states and immunological phenotypes. A further reported finding was that TCR beta sequences accurately predicted the HLA-A and HLA-B alleles for most subjects in the first cohort. Linkage disequilibrium might explain the correlated functional status among segregating V segments, but an unknown experimental factor could not be ruled out. The study listed 150 to 200 TCR beta chains as associated with cytomegalovirus. In a later analysis, HLA-associated TCR beta chains were found to be more clonally expanded and to have lower generation probabilities than equally common non-associated chains. In a later genetic analysis, a missense DCLRE1C variant was associated with V-gene and J-gene trimming of TCR beta chains, and the association was replicated in an independent cohort. When HLA alleles, especially DR and DQ, strongly co-occurred, attributing TCR associations to individual alleles was difficult. According to a later analysis, parvovirus B19, influenza, CMV and Epstein-Barr virus appeared linked to several top co-occurrence clusters. The classifier was reported to diagnose cytomegalovirus status with high specificity and sensitivity in both the original and validation cohorts. Some 15 rarely observed V segments, including chromosome 9 orphons, were excluded from the earlier analysis of several hundred of the donors because counts were too low. A cluster of highly shared sequence variants was judged likely to represent a technical artifact of the sequencing pipeline. A later analysis found that most CMV-associated TCR beta chains appeared HLA-restricted, with HLA associations seemingly driven largely by CMV exposure. Because HLA typing was missing for some donors at each locus, association tests included only the typed subset. In a later genetic analysis, fewer N-insertions in productive TCRs were reported among donors in an Asian-associated ancestry cluster than the roughly 700-donor mean. Some IMGT-functional V segments, including TRBV6-2 and TRBV6-3, could not be told apart with the 87-base-pair reads, so those segments were excluded. While some public TCRs were present in many individuals, most TCR sequences turned up only very rarely across donors. In an earlier analysis of some 500 of the donors, most TCR beta V segments appeared in productive rearrangements about 87% or about 30% of the time, broadly matching IMGT annotations. In a later analysis, TCR association rates were found to vary across HLA loci, with the most associated TCRs seen for DRB1 alleles and the fewest for HLA-C alleles.

The cohort was made up of approximately 700 healthy bone marrow donors. At the time of sampling, all cohort members were nominally healthy, though unrecorded immune exposures were likely present. The donor tested CMV seronegative, placing the donor among the 350 or so seronegative members of the cohort. A peripheral blood sample was collected from each donor, and TCR beta sequencing was performed on peripheral blood mononuclear cells. Genomic DNA was extracted from the blood cell samples with the Qiagen DNeasy Blood Extraction Kit. Details on this clone: Which antigen it targets is not known. One base away there is no much larger clone; base qualities are not given.

CDR1 SGHTA and CDR2 FQGNSA are derived from the germline V gene. Here V drops 0 bases and J drops 8 bases, and the junction holds 6 bases not matched to any gene. The CDR3 starts with the cysteine, ends with the phenylalanine, and has 15 residues. Only CDR3 DNA remains: 45 bases, in frame from the first base. This TCR was sampled from a woman aged 45 to 65 in good health and CMV-seronegative. The rearrangement combines TRBV7-2 with TRBJ2-1; a stretch of 8 junction bases matches TRBD1. The sequenced material came from PBMCs. The CDR3 corresponds to CASSLARTGRDEQFF. The DNA sequence reads TGTGCCAGCAGCTTAGCGAGGACAGGGCGGGATGAGCAGTTCTTC. Full variable domain (CDR3 extended with the reference TRBV7-2 and TRBJ2-1 proteins): GAGVSQSPSNKVTEKGKDVELRCDPISGHTALYWYRQSLGQGLEFLIYFQGNSAPDKSGLPSDRFSAERTGGSVSTLTIQRTQQEDSAVYLCASSLARTGRDEQFFGPGTRLTVL.